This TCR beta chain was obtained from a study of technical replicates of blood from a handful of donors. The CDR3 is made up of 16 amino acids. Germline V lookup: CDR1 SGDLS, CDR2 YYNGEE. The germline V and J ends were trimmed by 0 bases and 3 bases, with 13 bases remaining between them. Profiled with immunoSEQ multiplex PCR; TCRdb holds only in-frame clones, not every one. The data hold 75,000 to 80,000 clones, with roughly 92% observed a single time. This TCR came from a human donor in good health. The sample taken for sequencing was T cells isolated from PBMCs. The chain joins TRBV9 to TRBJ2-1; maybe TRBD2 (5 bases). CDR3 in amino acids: CASSVVGLAYYNEQFF. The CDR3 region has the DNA TGTGCCAGCAGCGTAGTAGGGCTAGCCTACTACAATGAGCAGTTCTTC.